Below are 14 T cell receptor beta chains sequenced from a single sample in a study of blood T cell repertoires in COVID-19. Data came from immunoSEQ multiplex PCR; TCRdb stores just in-frame clones and leaves some out. The profile shows 150,000 to 200,000 clones, around 73% of them singletons. Specimen: PBMCs or T cells enriched from blood (not recorded which). The source of these receptors is a woman between 45 and 65 years old who had recovered from COVID-19.

This clone was seen a handful of times. The J gene is TRBJ2-3, the V gene TRBV7-3, with 8 bases matching TRBD2. Germline lookup yields CDR1 SGHTA and CDR2 FQGTGA. V was pared by 6 bases and J by 4 bases, with 6 bases of the junction left unmatched. The CDR3 consists of 14 residues. The CDR3 protein is CASRPPGGADTQYF. The CDR3 DNA reads as TGTGCCAGCAGGCCGCCGGGAGGGGCAGATACGCAGTATTTT.

This chain joins TRBV4-3 and TRBJ2-3; weak D call: TRBD2 (5 bases). This CDR3 contains 16 residues. Looked up from germline, CDR1 is LGHNA and CDR2 is YSLEER. The V end was cut by 1 base, the J end by 1 base, with 12 bases between. The CDR3 DNA follows: TGCGCCAGCAGCCAAGTACGGGGATCCGGCACAGATACGCAGTATTTT. Translating gives CASSQVRGSGTDTQYF.

Note on this clone: A much larger clone lies a single base off, so this may be a read error. This chain links TRBV28 with TRBJ1-1, with 8 bases matching TRBD1. From germline, CDR1 is MDHEN and CDR2 SYDVKM. The length of the CDR3 is 14 residues. Unmatched junction bases numbered 4, after V lost 6 bases and J lost 1 base. The CDR3 DNA is TGTGCCAGCAGCCGGGGGACAGGGAACACTGAAGCTTTCTTT. Protein: CASSRGTGNTEAFF.

Here the CDR3 reads CASSPGPGVGFF. CDR3 bases: TGTGCCAGCTCACCAGGCCCAGGGGTGGGATTCTTC. The V gene is TRBV18, the J gene TRBJ2-1, with D perhaps matching TRBD1 (6 bases). The V end lost 2 bases, the J end lost 16 bases, and 15 bases lay between the germline ends. CDR1 and CDR2 (germline): KGHSH, LQKENI. This CDR3 comprises 12 residues.

The gene calls are TRBV5-6 and TRBJ1-2, with a weak D call TRBD1 (6 bases). The CDR3 is 13 amino acids. The V gene's germline CDR1 is SGHDT and CDR2 YYEEEE. CDR3: CASLGTTNYGYTF. The DNA for the CDR3 is TGTGCAAGCCTGGGGACAACTAACTATGGCTACACCTTC.

V usage is TRBV28 and J usage is TRBJ1-2, with 9 bases lining up with TRBD1. Germline CDR1 reads MDHEN; CDR2 reads SYDVKM. V was clipped by 5 bases and J by 4 bases; unmatched bases: 8. CDR3 length: 15 amino acids. CDR3 in DNA: TGTGCCAGCAGTCCCCCGGGACAGGGCTTCTATGGCTACACCTTC. It is translated as CASSPPGQGFYGYTF.

The chain joins TRBV2 to TRBJ1-3; weak D call: TRBD1 (6 bases). CDR3 length: 15 residues. From germline, CDR1 is SNHLY and CDR2 FYNNEI. V was pared by 6 bases and J by 4 bases, with 16 bases between. The CDR3 nucleotides read TGTGCCAGCAGGAGTTTGACAGGATTCGGAAACACCATATATTTT. This translates into CASRSLTGFGNTIYF.

This chain links TRBV23-1 with TRBJ2-7; 8 bases are a match to TRBD1. TRBV23-1 is noted as an ORF with a role that remains uncertain. J lost 2 bases, V lost 1 base, and 16 bases had no gene match. The CDR3 totals 19 residues. This chain's CDR3 is CASSQYCRGRVESPYEQYF. CDR3 nucleotide sequence: TGCGCCAGCAGTCAATATTGCAGGGGGCGTGTTGAGTCTCCCTACGAGCAGTACTTC.

The chain carries TRBV10-3 and TRBJ1-3, with D possibly TRBD1 on 6 matching bases. Trimming pared 8 bases from V and 4 bases from J, leaving 15 bases between. The CDR3 is made up of 14 amino acids. CDR1 is ENHRY, CDR2 SYGVKD, per germline. This chain's CDR3 is CAIAPGASGNTIYF. CDR3 nucleotide sequence: TGTGCCATCGCACCAGGGGCCTCGGGAAACACCATATATTTT.

This clone was counted a single time. V and J are TRBV10-2 and TRBJ1-1, with 7 bases matching TRBD1. The CDR3 is made up of 19 amino acids. J was trimmed by 2 bases and V by 6 bases; bases with no gene match: 21. Germline V gene lookup returns CDR1 WSHSY and CDR2 SAAADI. The CDR3 DNA reads as TGCGCCAGCAGCCGACCCAATGACAGGGCAATACGATTAAACACTGAAGCTTTCTTT. Protein: CASSRPNDRAIRLNTEAFF.

This clone was observed once. The rearrangement links TRBV28 to TRBJ1-5; unclear D gene. Between the trimmed V and J ends, which lost 2 bases and 6 bases, there was a span of 14 bases. The CDR3 has 15 residues. CDR1 is MDHEN and CDR2 is SYDVKM in the germline V gene. The CDR3 here is CASSLSLGASQPQHF. CDR3 nucleotides: TGTGCCAGCAGTTTAAGTTTAGGCGCTAGTCAGCCCCAGCATTTT.

The chain is built from TRBV12-3 or TRBV12-4 and TRBJ2-1; possible D gene TRBD2, 6 bases. V shed 2 bases and J shed 9 bases, with 11 bases lying between them. This CDR3 is 13 amino acids long. The CDR3 region has the DNA TGTGCCAGCAGTTTATCGGGGGACGGTGAGCAGTTCTTC. As protein: CASSLSGDGEQFF.

The chain couples TRBV27 to TRBJ2-5, with 8 bases that match TRBD1. The V and J ends lost 5 bases and 5 bases, in that order; junction bases with no gene match: 10. Germline V gene sequence: CDR1 MNHEY, CDR2 SMNVEV (reference sequence). The length of the CDR3 is 15 residues. The CDR3: CASSPRRGHSETQYF. The DNA of the CDR3 is TGTGCCAGCAGTCCGCGCAGGGGGCATTCGGAGACCCAGTACTTC.

Here the CDR3 DNA reads TGCAGCGTAACCAAGACAGGGTTCCAAGAGACCCAGTACTTC. Protein: CSVTKTGFQETQYF. V usage is TRBV29-1 and J usage is TRBJ2-5, with TRBD1 matching over 7 bases. The CDR3 contains 14 residues. Looked up from germline, CDR1 is SQVTM and CDR2 is ANQGSEA. Trimming removed 6 bases from V and 1 base from J; junction bases left unmatched: 8. Together with reference TRBV29-1 and TRBJ2-5, the CDR3 gives the full variable domain: SAVISQKPSRDICQRGTSLTIQCQVDSQVTMMFWYRQQPGQSLTLIATANQGSEATYESGFVIDKFPISRPNLTFSTLTVSNMSPEDSSIYLCSVTKTGFQETQYFGPGTRLLVL.